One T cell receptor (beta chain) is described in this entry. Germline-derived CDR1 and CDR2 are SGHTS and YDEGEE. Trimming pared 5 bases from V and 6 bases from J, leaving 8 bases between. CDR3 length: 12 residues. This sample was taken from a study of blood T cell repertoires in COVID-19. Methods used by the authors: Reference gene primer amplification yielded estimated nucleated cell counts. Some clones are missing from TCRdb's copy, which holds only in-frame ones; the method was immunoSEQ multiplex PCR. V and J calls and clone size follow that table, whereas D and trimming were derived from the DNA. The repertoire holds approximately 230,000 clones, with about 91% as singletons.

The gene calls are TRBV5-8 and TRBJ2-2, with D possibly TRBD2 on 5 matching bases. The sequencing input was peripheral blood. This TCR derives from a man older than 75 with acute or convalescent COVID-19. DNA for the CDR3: TGTGCCAGCAGTTTTAGCGCCGGGGAGCTGTTTTTT. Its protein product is CASSFSAGELFF.